This T cell receptor (beta chain) was sequenced in a study of blood T cell repertoires in COVID-19. In the study overall: Sample material is recorded as cDNA or gDNA derived from T cells, B-cell-depleted T cells, or PBMCs.

The V end was cut by 5 bases, the J end by 1 base, with 14 bases between. Germline values: CDR1 LNHDA, CDR2 SQIVND (reference sequence). CDR3 size: 15 residues. Assay: immunoSEQ multiplex PCR; the TCRdb copy retains only in-frame clones and omits some. The sample lists hundreds of thousands of clones, 80% to 90% occurring once. The sequencing sample was made of peripheral blood. The clonotype originates from a woman in her 70s with COVID-19, enrolled during active disease. This chain links TRBV19 with TRBJ2-5; D is perhaps TRBD2 (7 bases). DNA for the CDR3: TGTGCCAGTAGTCGCGGGGGCCTTTCCCAAGAGACCCAGTACTTC. Encoded protein: CASSRGGLSQETQYF.